What follows are 32 T cell receptor beta chains derived from one specimen sequenced in a study of identical twins. TCRdb analysed the 5' RACE reads with MiXCR anew, one entry per CDR3 protein. The sample contains about 250,000 distinct CDR3 sequences, roughly 13% of which appear only once. Sequencing used memory (CD45RO+) T cells sorted from blood. The receptors shown here come from a woman aged 18-29 years in good health.

The chain combines TRBV15 with TRBJ2-7; 7 positions agree with TRBD1. The germline CDR1 and CDR2 sequences are LNHNV and YYDKDF (reference sequence). The V and J ends lost 2 bases and 10 bases, in that order; junction bases with no gene match: 5. There are 12 residues in the CDR3. CDR3 in amino acids: CATSRRTGDQYF. In DNA, the CDR3 is TGTGCCACCAGCAGACGTACAGGGGATCAGTACTTC.

A few counts support this clonotype. J is TRBJ2-3 and V is TRBV5-4, with D hard to call. The CDR3 runs to 14 residues. The germline V and J ends were trimmed by 0 bases and 4 bases, with 9 bases remaining between them. From germline, CDR1 is SGHNT and CDR2 YYREEE (reference sequence). CDR3 DNA sequence: TGTGCCAGCAGCTTGGTCGGCAGTGCAGATACGCAGTATTTT. It translates to CASSLVGSADTQYF.

This clonotype was observed a handful of times. The chain couples TRBV5-1 to TRBJ1-4; maybe TRBD1 (6 bases). CDR3 size: 15 residues. Trimming stripped 4 bases from V and 0 bases from J, with 10 bases between. Germline values: CDR1 SGHRS, CDR2 YFSETQ. Here the CDR3 reads CASSVDSATNEKLFF. The CDR3 bases are TGCGCCAGCAGCGTGGACAGCGCAACTAATGAAAAACTGTTTTTT.

The chain joins TRBV10-1 to TRBJ2-7; 8 nucleotides match TRBD1. Losses at the gene ends were 6 bases for V and 0 bases for J; bases not matched to a gene: 4. CDR3 size: 14 residues. Germline V gene sequence: CDR1 WNHNN, CDR2 SYGVQD (reference sequence). The CDR3 region has the DNA TGCGCCAGCAGGACAGGGGATAACTCCTACGAGCAGTACTTC. It is translated as CASRTGDNSYEQYF.

CDR3 amino acids: CASSLTLGQGHEQFF. The CDR3 DNA reads TGTGCCAGCAGCCTTACGCTGGGACAGGGTCATGAGCAGTTCTTC. The V call is TRBV7-9, the J call TRBJ2-1, with TRBD1 matching 9 bases. The V gene end was trimmed by 5 bases and the J gene end by 8 bases; junction bases not matched to a gene: 10. CDR1 SEHNR and CDR2 FQNEAQ come from the germline V gene (reference sequence). The CDR3 runs 15 residues.

The J gene is TRBJ2-7, the V gene TRBV9; a weak D match, TRBD2 (5 bases). The CDR3 runs 14 residues. Per germline, CDR1 SGDLS and CDR2 YYNGEE. Trimming took 5 bases from V and 5 from J, leaving 17 bases between them. For the CDR3, the DNA is TGTGCCAGCAGTCCGAGCGGTAGTGGCCACGAGCAGTACTTC. It yields the protein CASSPSGSGHEQYF.

The chain uses TRBV6-1 and TRBJ2-3, with 8 bases fitting TRBD2. The germline V gene has CDR1 MNHNS and CDR2 SASEGT. With 7 bases clipped from V and 5 bases from J, the junction kept 14 bases outside the gene matches. This CDR3 has 16 amino acids. As DNA, the CDR3 is TGTGCCAGCACCGGAGGTCCTAGCGGGTGGGGAGATACGCAGTATTTT. Protein: CASTGGPSGWGDTQYF.

This clonotype has a handful of counts. V and J are TRBV5-1 and TRBJ1-2; D not certain. Germline V gene lookup returns CDR1 SGHRS and CDR2 YFSETQ. CDR3 length: 13 residues. V dropped 7 bases and J dropped 2 bases, with 12 bases sitting between them. DNA for the CDR3: TGCGCCAGCGCGGAAGGAGAAAACTATGGCTACACCTTC. This gives the protein CASAEGENYGYTF.

The chain uses TRBV12-3 or TRBV12-4 and TRBJ1-2, with 7 bases lining up with TRBD1. The junction had 4 bases not matched to a gene; V was cut back by 6 bases and J by 3 bases. This CDR3 contains 13 residues. This CDR3 reads CASRRGQDYGYTF. Written as DNA, the CDR3 is TGTGCCAGCAGGAGGGGGCAGGACTATGGCTACACCTTC.

In its sample, this clonotype was seen a few times. Here the CDR3 reads CASQGVSYEQYF. CDR3 bases: TGTGCCAGCCAGGGGGTCTCCTACGAGCAGTACTTC. This chain joins TRBV6-1 and TRBJ2-7, with 7 bases lining up with TRBD1. The germline CDR1 and CDR2 sequences are MNHNS and SASEGT. There are 12 residues in the CDR3. Germline trimming cut 8 bases from V and 0 bases from J; bases unmatched to any gene: 1.

The rearrangement uses TRBV29-1 and TRBJ2-3, with D tentatively TRBD2 (5 bases). CDR3 size: 13 residues. Trimming stripped 6 bases from V and 2 bases from J, with 12 bases between. The germline V gene encodes CDR1 SQVTM and CDR2 ANQGSEA. The CDR3 region is CSVRPGFTDTQYF. In DNA form, the CDR3 reads TGCAGCGTGAGACCGGGATTCACAGATACGCAGTATTTT.

This sequence joins TRBV7-9 and TRBJ1-1; TRBD1 agrees at 8 bases. V shed 3 bases, J shed 1 base, and the junction held 4 bases outside the gene matches. The CDR3 loop spans 15 amino acids. Germline V gives CDR1 SEHNR, CDR2 FQNEAQ (reference sequence). In DNA, the CDR3 is TGTGCCAGCAGCTTTCGGACAGGGTGGAACACTGAAGCTTTCTTT. Translating gives CASSFRTGWNTEAFF. The full variable domain, rest sourced from reference TRBV7-9 and TRBJ1-1, is DTGVSQNPRHKITKRGQNVTFRCDPISEHNRLYWYRQTLGQGPEFLTYFQNEAQLEKSRLLSDRFSAERPKGSFSTLEIQRTEQGDSAMYLCASSFRTGWNTEAFFGQGTRLTVV.

This clonotype was seen more than once but under ten times. This chain uses TRBV7-2 with TRBJ1-1, with D possibly TRBD1 on 6 matching bases. The CDR3 runs 13 residues. V lost 5 bases to trimming and J lost 8 bases, with 15 bases between them. Germline-derived CDR1 and CDR2 are SGHTA and FQGNSA. The CDR3 DNA is TGTGCCAGCAGCAGCGACAGGCTAACCGAAGCTTTCTTT. Protein sequence: CASSSDRLTEAFF.

This clonotype was recorded many times. The CDR3 DNA follows: TGTGCCAGCAGTTGGACCGGGGGAATGAACACTGAAGCTTTCTTT. The encoded protein is CASSWTGGMNTEAFF. J is TRBJ1-1 and V is TRBV27; weak D call: TRBD1 (5 bases). The CDR3 runs to 15 residues. Germline-derived CDR1 and CDR2 are MNHEY and SMNVEV (reference sequence). Between the trimmed V and J ends, which lost 4 bases and 0 bases, there was a span of 12 bases.

This clonotype was seen repeatedly, ten times or more. The chain is built from TRBV5-6 and TRBJ1-4; no firm D call. V was shortened by 2 bases and J by 1 base, with 6 bases between the two germline ends. The CDR3 has 14 residues. CDR1 and CDR2 (germline): SGHDT, YYEEEE. In DNA, the CDR3 is TGTGCCAGCAGCTTCGGAAGAACTAATGAAAAACTGTTTTTT. Amino acids: CASSFGRTNEKLFF.

The CDR3 DNA reads as TGTGCCAGCAGCCCATCCCGGACTAGCGACGGCACAGATACGCAGTATTTT. Its translation is CASSPSRTSDGTDTQYF. The chain uses TRBV11-2 and TRBJ2-3, with TRBD2 matching over 9 bases. This CDR3 is built from 17 residues. Per germline, CDR1 SGHAT and CDR2 FQNNGV. The junction had 10 bases not matched to a gene; V was cut back by 5 bases and J by 1 base.

A few counts support this clonotype. The chain combines TRBV5-6 with TRBJ2-2; TRBD2 aligns across 9 bases. This CDR3 has 17 amino acids. The junction had 9 bases not matched to a gene; V was cut back by 4 bases and J by 2 bases. Per germline, CDR1 SGHDT and CDR2 YYEEEE. This chain's CDR3 is CASSPPEAGGNTGELFF. The CDR3, as DNA: TGTGCCAGCAGCCCCCCGGAAGCGGGGGGTAACACCGGGGAGCTGTTTTTT.

This clonotype was seen a few times. The chain joins TRBV12-3 or TRBV12-4 to TRBJ2-3; D may correspond to TRBD1 or TRBD2 (5 bases each). The CDR3 has 14 residues. Trimming removed 4 bases at V and 7 bases at J, with 15 bases between. This CDR3 is CASSYGQGPNTQYF. The CDR3, as DNA: TGTGCCAGCAGTTACGGGCAGGGACCAAATACGCAGTATTTT.

There are a few counts of this clonotype. This sequence joins TRBV12-3 or TRBV12-4 and TRBJ1-1; TRBD1 might be the D (5 bases). V was shortened by 6 bases and J by 5 bases, with 16 bases between the two germline ends. The CDR3 extends over 14 amino acids. The CDR3 region has the DNA TGTGCCAGCAGACAAAGACAGCAAGGAACTGAAGCTTTCTTT. As protein: CASRQRQQGTEAFF.

The V and J genes are TRBV5-1 and TRBJ2-1, with TRBD2 matching over 7 bases. The V gene end was trimmed by 1 base and the J gene end by 6 bases; junction bases not matched to a gene: 7. This CDR3 has 15 amino acids. The germline CDR1 and CDR2 sequences are SGHRS and YFSETQ. Here the CDR3 DNA reads TGCGCCAGCAGCTTGACAGAAACGGGGGGCAATGAGCAGTTCTTC. This codes for CASSLTETGGNEQFF.

V gene TRBV5-1 combines with J gene TRBJ2-7; D not certain. This CDR3 has 15 amino acids. Germline CDR1 and CDR2: SGHRS and YFSETQ. The V end was cut by 2 bases, the J end by 3 bases, with 15 bases between. CDR3 region: CASSLTAGRVYEQYF. As DNA, the CDR3 is TGCGCCAGCAGCTTAACAGCCGGACGTGTCTACGAGCAGTACTTC.

This clonotype was observed a few times. This rearrangement joins TRBV10-3 to TRBJ2-2; 8 bases are shared with TRBD2. The CDR3 runs to 15 residues. Germline CDR1 is ENHRY and CDR2 is SYGVKD. V shed 7 bases and J 0 bases; nucleotides not matched to a gene: 4. The CDR3 DNA is TGTGCCATCAATCCGGGACTAGCGAACACCGGGGAGCTGTTTTTT. Translation: CAINPGLANTGELFF.

This clonotype was counted between two and nine times. The chain combines TRBV5-6 with TRBJ2-2; 8 nucleotides match TRBD1. Per the germline V gene, CDR1 is SGHDT and CDR2 is YYEEEE. There are 15 residues in the CDR3. Trimming cost V 4 bases and J 5 bases; bases outside gene matches: 7. CDR3 coding DNA: TGTGCCAGCAGCACCAACAGGGGGAGGACCGGGGAGCTGTTTTTT. This gives the protein CASSTNRGRTGELFF.

This clonotype was found many times. The rearrangement links TRBV12-3 or TRBV12-4 to TRBJ1-2; tentatively, D is TRBD1 (6 bases). V was trimmed by 5 bases and J by 5 bases, leaving 9 bases between them. The CDR3 is 12 residues long. This CDR3 reads CASSAQGYGYTF. In nucleotides, the CDR3 is TGTGCCAGCAGTGCCCAGGGGTATGGCTACACCTTC.

This clonotype was found a few times. The genes are TRBV20-1 and TRBJ2-3, with TRBD2 identical over 9 bases. Germline values: CDR1 DFQATT, CDR2 SNEGSKA (reference sequence). The CDR3 extends over 17 amino acids. V shed 3 bases and J 0 bases; nucleotides not matched to a gene: 10. The CDR3 loop is CSARRLAGPRSTDTQYF. In nucleotides, the CDR3 is TGCAGTGCTAGGCGTCTAGCGGGGCCCCGCAGCACAGATACGCAGTATTTT.

Only a few counts were recorded for this clonotype. The rearrangement joins TRBV12-3 or TRBV12-4 to TRBJ2-2, with 12 bases lining up with TRBD2. The CDR3 consists of 15 residues. With V trimmed by 6 bases and J by 8 bases, 7 bases remained unmatched. CDR3 nucleotides: TGTGCCAGCAGCCGAGGACTAGCGGGGAGGGGGGAGCTGTTTTTT. Protein product: CASSRGLAGRGELFF.

This clonotype was observed a few times. This chain uses TRBV6-1 with TRBJ2-2; TRBD2 aligns across 10 bases. The CDR3 consists of 15 residues. Germline V gives CDR1 MNHNS, CDR2 SASEGT. J was trimmed by 8 bases and V by 7 bases; bases with no gene match: 10. The CDR3 DNA reads TGTGCCAGCAACGAAGCGGGAGGGCAGCGTGGGGAGCTGTTTTTT. Translation gives CASNEAGGQRGELFF.

The rearrangement uses TRBV27 and TRBJ2-1; 10 bases map to TRBD2. V lost 4 bases to trimming and J lost 7 bases; unmatched junction nucleotides: 7. Per the germline V gene, CDR1 is MNHEY and CDR2 is SMNVEV (reference sequence). The CDR3 is made up of 15 amino acids. CDR3 coding DNA: TGTGCCAGCAGTTCGTTAGCGGGAGGAATGAATGAGCAGTTCTTC. Translated, it gives CASSSLAGGMNEQFF.

The V call is TRBV9, the J call TRBJ2-5, with D perhaps TRBD2 (5 bases). CDR1 is SGDLS, CDR2 YYNGEE, per germline. The CDR3 spans 14 residues. Trimming stripped 0 bases from V and 1 base from J, with 7 bases between. CDR3 nucleotide sequence: TGTGCCAGCAGCGTAGGGCGGGCCCAAGAGACCCAGTACTTC. Amino acid sequence: CASSVGRAQETQYF.

This clonotype came up many times. This chain uses TRBV9 with TRBJ2-6; possibly TRBD2 for D (6 bases). The germline V gene encodes CDR1 SGDLS and CDR2 YYNGEE. The V end was cut by 4 bases, the J end by 2 bases, with 10 bases between. This CDR3 spans 15 amino acids. The DNA for the CDR3 is TGTGCCAGCAGCCCCTCGGGAGCTGGGGCCAACGTCCTGACTTTC. It yields the protein CASSPSGAGANVLTF.

This clonotype was observed a few times. This chain joins TRBV7-9 and TRBJ2-1; TRBD2 agrees at 7 bases. This CDR3 is 14 amino acids long. The germline V gene encodes CDR1 SEHNR and CDR2 FQNEAQ (reference sequence). V gave up 1 base and J gave up 10 bases; unmatched junction bases: 7. For the CDR3, the DNA is TGTGCCAGCAGCTTAGAAGGCGGGAGAGGAGAGCAGTTCTTC. It is translated as CASSLEGGRGEQFF. Combining the CDR3 with reference TRBV7-9 and TRBJ2-1 gives the whole variable domain DTGVSQNPRHKITKRGQNVTFRCDPISEHNRLYWYRQTLGQGPEFLTYFQNEAQLEKSRLLSDRFSAERPKGSFSTLEIQRTEQGDSAMYLCASSLEGGRGEQFFGPGTRLTVL.

This clonotype was detected ten times or more. The chain's CDR3 is CASRSGTDYGYTF. The CDR3 nucleotides are TGTGCCAGCAGATCCGGGACAGACTATGGCTACACCTTC. The genes are TRBV28 and TRBJ1-2; 7 bases map to TRBD1. V shed 6 bases and J 3 bases; nucleotides not matched to a gene: 4. CDR1 is MDHEN, CDR2 SYDVKM, per germline. This CDR3 is built from 13 residues.